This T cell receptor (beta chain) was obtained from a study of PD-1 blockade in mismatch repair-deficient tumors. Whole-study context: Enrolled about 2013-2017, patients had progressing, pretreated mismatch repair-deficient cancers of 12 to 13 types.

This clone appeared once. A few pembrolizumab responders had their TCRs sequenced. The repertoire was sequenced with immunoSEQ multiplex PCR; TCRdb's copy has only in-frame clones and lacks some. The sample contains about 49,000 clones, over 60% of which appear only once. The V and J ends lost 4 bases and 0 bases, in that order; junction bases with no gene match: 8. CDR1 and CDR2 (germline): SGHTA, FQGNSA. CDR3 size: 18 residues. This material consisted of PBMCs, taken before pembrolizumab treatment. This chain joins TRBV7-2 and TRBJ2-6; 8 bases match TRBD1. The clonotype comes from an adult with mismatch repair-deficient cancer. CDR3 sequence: CASSWTGLGSSGANVLTF. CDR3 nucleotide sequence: TGTGCCAGCAGCTGGACAGGGCTGGGGAGCTCTGGGGCCAACGTCCTGACTTTC.